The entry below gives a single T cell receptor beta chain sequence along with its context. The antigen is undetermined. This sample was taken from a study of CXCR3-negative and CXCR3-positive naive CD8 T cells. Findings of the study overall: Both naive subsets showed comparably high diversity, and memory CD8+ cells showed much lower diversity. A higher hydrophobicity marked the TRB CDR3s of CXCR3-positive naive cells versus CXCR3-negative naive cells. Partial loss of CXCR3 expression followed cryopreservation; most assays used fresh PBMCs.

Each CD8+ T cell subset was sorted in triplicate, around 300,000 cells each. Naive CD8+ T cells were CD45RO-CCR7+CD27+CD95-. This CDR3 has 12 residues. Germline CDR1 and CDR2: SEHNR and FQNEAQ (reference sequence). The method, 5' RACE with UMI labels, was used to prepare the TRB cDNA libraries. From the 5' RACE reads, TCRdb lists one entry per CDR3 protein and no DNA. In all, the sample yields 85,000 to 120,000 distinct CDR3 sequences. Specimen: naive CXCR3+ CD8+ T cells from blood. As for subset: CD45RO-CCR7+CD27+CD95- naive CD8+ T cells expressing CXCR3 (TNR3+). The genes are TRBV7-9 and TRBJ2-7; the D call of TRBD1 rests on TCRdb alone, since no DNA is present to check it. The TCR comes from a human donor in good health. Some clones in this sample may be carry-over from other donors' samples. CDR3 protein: CASSQGQYEQYF.